The 17 T cell receptor beta chains in this list originate from one sample, sequenced in a study of CD8+ T cells in alopecia areata. Following RNA extraction, reverse transcription yielded cDNA that acted as the sequencing template. Method: immunoSEQ multiplex PCR; TCRdb's copy keeps in-frame clones and lacks some. The sample consists of approximately 45,000 clones, around 71% of them appearing once. Sample treatment: oral pan-JAK inhibitor, 5-10 mg twice daily. The sample was CD8+ T cells sorted from blood, taken at week 4, from a patient treated with tofacitinib. Every receptor here comes from a human donor with alopecia areata.

This clone showed up just a few times. The rearrangement links TRBV4-2 to TRBJ2-7; D is uncertain. This CDR3 region has 13 residues. V was clipped by 5 bases and J by 1 base, with 9 bases between them. Germline V gene sequence: CDR1 LGHNA, CDR2 YNFKEQ. CDR3 bases: TGTGCCAGCAGCTTTCCACCATCCTACGAGCAGTACTTC. It is translated as CASSFPPSYEQYF.

This clone was detected only a few times. The chain employs TRBV4-3 and TRBJ2-1; 7 nucleotides line up with TRBD1. There are 15 residues in the CDR3. V gave up 0 bases and J gave up 5 bases; unmatched junction bases: 4. Germline CDR1 LGHNA, CDR2 YSLEER. Written as DNA, the CDR3 is TGCGCCAGCAGCCAAGAAGGACAGGTTCACAATGAGCAGTTCTTC. It translates to CASSQEGQVHNEQFF.

The V gene is TRBV29-1, the J gene TRBJ1-4, with unresolved D. Trimming cost V 5 bases and J 6 bases, with 4 bases left between them. Germline values: CDR1 SQVTM, CDR2 ANQGSEA. The CDR3 runs 10 residues. CDR3 sequence reads: CSVLDEKLFF. The CDR3 nucleotides are TGCAGCGTTCTAGATGAAAAACTGTTTTTT.

V and J are TRBV30 and TRBJ2-2; 7 nucleotides align to TRBD1. The germline gives CDR1 GTSNPN, CDR2 SVGIG (reference sequence). This CDR3 has 13 amino acids. After removal of 2 bases from V and 6 bases from J, the junction contained 3 bases not matched to a gene. CDR3 in amino acids: CAWSSGQSGELFF. For the CDR3, the DNA is TGTGCCTGGAGTTCGGGACAGTCCGGGGAGCTGTTTTTT.

This clone was observed a handful of times. The gene calls are TRBV7-2 and TRBJ2-1; possible D gene TRBD2, 5 bases. This CDR3 has 13 residues. V lost 5 bases and J 8 bases, leaving 13 bases between the germline ends. Germline CDR1 SGHTA, CDR2 FQGNSA. The DNA for the CDR3 is TGTGCCAGCAGCCGGGCCCGGGGAGATGAGCAGTTCTTC. It specifies CASSRARGDEQFF.

This chain joins TRBV4-3 and TRBJ2-5; TRBD2 matches at 9 bases. The germline V gene has CDR1 LGHNA and CDR2 YSLEER. This CDR3 region has 18 residues. The V and J ends lost 0 bases and 5 bases, in that order; junction bases with no gene match: 13. The CDR3 is CASSQDRLAGHPGETQYF. DNA of the CDR3: TGCGCCAGCAGCCAAGATAGGCTAGCGGGGCACCCAGGGGAGACCCAGTACTTC.

V is TRBV5-1 and J is TRBJ2-1; perhaps D is TRBD1 or TRBD2 (5 bases each). From germline, CDR1 is SGHRS and CDR2 YFSETQ. Trimming shortened V by 2 bases and J by 6 bases, and 15 bases separated the two germline ends. The CDR3 is made up of 15 amino acids. The CDR3 here is CASSFSRAGINEQFF. The CDR3, as DNA: TGCGCCAGCAGCTTCTCCAGGGCGGGTATCAATGAGCAGTTCTTC.

This chain connects TRBV27 to TRBJ1-4; possible D gene TRBD1, 6 bases. The CDR3 is 14 amino acids. The V gene lost 8 bases and the J gene lost 0 bases, with 10 bases spanning the gap. Germline lookup yields CDR1 MNHEY and CDR2 SMNVEV (reference sequence). The CDR3: CASGRQATNEKLFF. The DNA of the CDR3 is TGTGCCAGCGGCCGACAGGCAACTAATGAAAAACTGTTTTTT.

This clone appeared a few times. The J gene is TRBJ2-7, the V gene TRBV29-1; D is tentatively TRBD1 or TRBD2 (7 bases each). Germline V CDR1 and CDR2: SQVTM, ANQGSEA. The CDR3 is made up of 14 amino acids. Trimming cost V 6 bases and J 7 bases, with 22 bases left between them. As DNA, the CDR3 is TGCAGCGTCCTCGGGACAGCGGGGTCTCGTGAGCAGTACTTC. Protein product: CSVLGTAGSREQYF.

J is TRBJ1-1 and V is TRBV2; D remains unclear. Trimming stripped 7 bases from V and 3 bases from J, with 6 bases between. Germline CDR1 is SNHLY and CDR2 is FYNNEI. This CDR3 comprises 11 residues. In DNA, the CDR3 is TGTGCCAGCATGGAGGACACTGAAGCTTTCTTT. Translation gives CASMEDTEAFF.

The J gene is TRBJ1-6, the V gene TRBV27; no clear D. Trimming cost V 7 bases and J 5 bases, with 9 bases left between them. Looked up from germline, CDR1 is MNHEY and CDR2 is SMNVEV (reference sequence). The CDR3 consists of 13 residues. CDR3 nucleotide sequence: TGTGCCAGCACGCTAGCCGATAATTCACCCCTCCACTTT. Its protein is CASTLADNSPLHF.

This chain links TRBV30 with TRBJ2-7; 10 bases match TRBD1. This CDR3 region has 14 residues. Per germline, CDR1 GTSNPN and CDR2 SVGIG (reference sequence). With V trimmed by 5 bases and J by 3 bases, 7 bases remained unmatched. CDR3 amino acids: CAWRNRDRGYEQYF. The CDR3, as DNA: TGTGCCTGGCGTAACCGGGACAGGGGCTACGAGCAGTACTTC.

This chain joins TRBV29-1 and TRBJ2-1; D perhaps matches TRBD1 (6 bases). Germline-derived CDR1 and CDR2 are SQVTM and ANQGSEA. V dropped 4 bases and J dropped 7 bases, with 8 bases sitting between them. The CDR3 runs 11 residues. CDR3 loop: CSVVRGNEQFF. DNA for the CDR3: TGCAGCGTTGTGAGGGGGAATGAGCAGTTCTTC.

V usage is TRBV7-9 and J usage is TRBJ2-7; 9 positions agree with TRBD2. The CDR3 loop spans 11 amino acids. The ends lost 4 bases at V and 12 bases at J; junction bases unmatched: 4. The V gene's germline CDR1 is SEHNR and CDR2 FQNEAQ (reference sequence). CDR3 nucleotides: TGTGCCAGCAGCTCTAGCGGGGTGTGGTACTTC. This codes for CASSSSGVWYF.

The CDR3 loop is CSVVGGKNIQYF. In nucleotides, the CDR3 is TGCAGCGTCGTAGGGGGCAAAAACATTCAGTACTTC. The rearrangement links TRBV29-1 to TRBJ2-4; weak D call: TRBD1 (6 bases). CDR1 is SQVTM, CDR2 ANQGSEA, per germline. V was pared by 6 bases and J by 3 bases, with 9 bases between. The CDR3 length is 12 residues. The full variable domain, completed using reference TRBV29-1 and TRBJ2-4, is SAVISQKPSRDICQRGTSLTIQCQVDSQVTMMFWYRQQPGQSLTLIATANQGSEATYESGFVIDKFPISRPNLTFSTLTVSNMSPEDSSIYLCSVVGGKNIQYFGAGTRLSVL.

The rearrangement joins TRBV9 to TRBJ2-1; D gene uncertain. Germline loops: CDR1 SGDLS, CDR2 YYNGEE. The CDR3 runs to 12 residues. V lost 0 bases, J lost 8 bases, and 6 bases lay in between. The CDR3 here is CASSVVADEQFF. The CDR3 DNA sequence: TGTGCCAGCAGCGTAGTGGCCGATGAGCAGTTCTTC.

This clone was seen a single time. This chain uses TRBV30 with TRBJ1-5; 8 positions agree with TRBD1. Germline V gene data show CDR1 as GTSNPN and CDR2 as SVGIG (reference sequence). CDR3 length equals 14 residues. V shed 0 bases and J 7 bases; nucleotides not matched to a gene: 5. CDR3 sequence (DNA): TGTGCCTGGAGTGTTTCAGGGGGCGGACAGCCCCAGCATTTT. This translates into CAWSVSGGGQPQHF.